The 20 T cell receptor beta chains listed next were all sequenced from one sample in a study of T cells in Graves' hyperthyroidism and ophthalmopathy. RNA transcripts provided the source from which TCR beta CDR3 regions were amplified. Carried out on the TCR CDR3, a first-round RT-PCR used the HTBI primer set. TCRdb reanalysed the multiplex PCR reads using MiXCR and keeps one entry per CDR3 protein. Of about 590,000 distinct CDR3 sequences listed, 14% were seen once; the top ten hold over 6%. The specimen sequenced was blood. These receptors were obtained from a woman younger than 30 with Graves' ophthalmopathy.

Only a few counts were recorded for this clonotype. The chain carries TRBV6-2 or TRBV6-3 and TRBJ2-3; D may match TRBD1 or TRBD2 (6 bases each). Germline-derived CDR1 and CDR2 are MNHEY and SVGEGT. CDR3 size: 15 residues. V gave up 5 bases and J gave up 4 bases, with 16 bases separating them. Here the CDR3 DNA reads TGTGCCAGCAGTCCCTTTAGGGGGGTCCCAGATACGCAGTATTTT. Translating it yields CASSPFRGVPDTQYF.

Remarks on this clonotype: A much larger clone is a single base away; this may be a read error. Here the CDR3 omits its conserved ending phenylalanine or tryptophan, so a read error is the likely source. The CDR3 sequence: CASSYQVDEELFV. The DNA for the CDR3 is TGTGCCAGCAGCTACCAAGTTGACGAGGAGCTGTTTGTT. This rearrangement joins TRBV9 to TRBJ2-2, with D uncertain. Deletions cut 4 bases from V and 10 bases from J, with 14 bases between. Germline-derived CDR1 and CDR2 are SGDLS and YYNGEE. CDR3 size: 13 residues.

This clonotype showed up many times. The chain links TRBV28 to TRBJ2-4; D is undetermined. The CDR3 has 11 amino acids. The germline V gene encodes CDR1 MDHEN and CDR2 SYDVKM. V was cut by 3 bases and J by 11 bases, with 8 bases left in between. The DNA of the CDR3 is TGTGCCAGCAGTTTTTCCAGATTTCAGTACTTC. Its translation is CASSFSRFQYF.

This clonotype was seen a handful of times. This sequence joins TRBV15 and TRBJ2-1; D is perhaps TRBD1 or TRBD2 (5 bases each). The germline V and J ends were trimmed by 1 base and 5 bases, with 9 bases remaining between them. CDR1 and CDR2 (germline): LNHNV, YYDKDF (reference sequence). This CDR3 has 14 residues. The CDR3 sequence is CATSRVRGHNEQFF. In nucleotides, the CDR3 is TGTGCCACCAGCAGAGTCCGGGGCCACAATGAGCAGTTCTTC.

With respect to this clonotype: One base away lies a much larger clone, so this may be a sequencing read error. CDR3: CASSSPGPYSEQFF. CDR3 DNA sequence: TGTGCCAGCAGTTCCCCGGGACCTTACAGTGAGCAGTTCTTC. The J gene is TRBJ2-1, the V gene TRBV28, with D perhaps assigned TRBD1 or TRBD2 (5 bases each). Looked up from germline, CDR1 is MDHEN and CDR2 is SYDVKM. CDR3 size: 14 residues.

This clonotype was seen a handful of times. The gene calls are TRBV4-2 and TRBJ2-5; TRBD2 aligns across 12 bases. V shed 0 bases and J 2 bases; nucleotides not matched to a gene: 13. The CDR3 sequence is 20 residues long. Germline CDR1 LGHNA, CDR2 YNFKEQ. Here the CDR3 reads CASSQDEASGRASVQETQYF. CDR3 in DNA: TGTGCCAGCAGCCAAGATGAGGCTAGCGGGAGGGCCTCGGTTCAAGAGACCCAGTACTTC.

This clonotype was observed a handful of times. The chain uses TRBV11-2 and TRBJ1-6; the D gene is possibly TRBD1 (5 bases). CDR1 SGHAT and CDR2 FQNNGV come from the germline V gene. The CDR3 runs 15 residues. V shed 5 bases and J shed 3 bases, with 11 bases lying between them. CDR3: CASSTRDFYNSPLHF. DNA for the CDR3: TGTGCCAGCAGCACCCGGGACTTCTATAATTCACCCCTCCACTTT. Using reference TRBV11-2 and TRBJ1-6 for the parts outside the CDR3, the full variable domain is EAGVAQSPRYKIIEKRQSVAFWCNPISGHATLYWYQQILGQGPKLLIQFQNNGVVDDSQLPKDRFSAERLKGVDSTLKIQPAKLEDSAVYLCASSTRDFYNSPLHFGNGTRLTVT.

The sample holds a few counts of this clonotype. This rearrangement joins TRBV20-1 to TRBJ1-2, with unresolved D. V lost 6 bases and J 8 bases, leaving 19 bases between the germline ends. The CDR3 totals 13 residues. From germline, CDR1 is DFQATT and CDR2 SNEGSKA (reference sequence). CDR3 sequence (DNA): TGCAGTGCCCTTTATGAGGGATTGGGAGGCTACACCTTC. Translation: CSALYEGLGGYTF.

Ten or more counts support this clonotype. The chain links TRBV20-1 to TRBJ1-2, with TRBD1 matching 9 bases. Germline V gene sequence: CDR1 DFQATT, CDR2 SNEGSKA (reference sequence). The CDR3 runs 14 residues. The V and J ends lost 6 bases and 4 bases, in that order; junction bases with no gene match: 9. In DNA form, the CDR3 reads TGCAGTGCCTCACGACAGGGGGGCGGCTATGGCTACACCTTC. As protein: CSASRQGGGYGYTF.

The sample holds a few counts of this clonotype. The chain is built from TRBV29-1 and TRBJ2-7; D uncertain. Trimming pared 6 bases from V and 2 bases from J, leaving 17 bases between. There are 14 residues in the CDR3. Germline V gene sequence: CDR1 SQVTM, CDR2 ANQGSEA. The CDR3 region is CSVPLAANPYEQYF. The CDR3, as DNA: TGCAGCGTACCCTTGGCAGCGAACCCCTACGAGCAGTACTTC.

The chain couples TRBV12-3 or TRBV12-4 to TRBJ1-5, with TRBD1 identical over 10 bases. V shed 5 bases and J 3 bases; nucleotides not matched to a gene: 10. This CDR3 has 17 amino acids. The CDR3 region is CASSTRTGTGDNQPQHF. CDR3 DNA: TGTGCCAGCAGTACCCGCACCGGGACAGGGGACAATCAGCCCCAGCATTTT.

A few counts support this clonotype. The chain recombines TRBV29-1 with TRBJ2-1; TRBD2 agrees at 7 bases. J was trimmed by 1 base and V by 1 base; bases with no gene match: 1. From germline, CDR1 is SQVTM and CDR2 ANQGSEA. The CDR3 is 14 amino acids. CDR3 DNA sequence: TGCAGCGTTGAAGGGCGGGGGTCCTACAATGAGCAGTTCTTC. It specifies CSVEGRGSYNEQFF.

This clonotype was seen ten or more times. The chain is built from TRBV28 and TRBJ2-1, with 10 bases identical to TRBD2. Germline CDR1 reads MDHEN; CDR2 reads SYDVKM. V lost 4 bases to trimming and J lost 4 bases; unmatched junction nucleotides: 7. The CDR3 sequence is 16 residues long. The CDR3 loop is CASSSGLARGYNEQFF. The CDR3 DNA reads as TGTGCCAGCAGTTCGGGACTAGCGAGAGGGTACAATGAGCAGTTCTTC.

V is TRBV20-1 and J is TRBJ2-1; weak D call: TRBD2 (5 bases). This CDR3 has 16 residues. Trimming took off 3 bases at V and 5 bases at J, with 20 bases between the two ends. Looked up from germline, CDR1 is DFQATT and CDR2 is SNEGSKA (reference sequence). In nucleotides, the CDR3 is TGCAGTGCTAGGAACGGTTTCGCGGGCCCCGACAATGAGCAGTTCTTC. As protein: CSARNGFAGPDNEQFF.

In this sample, this clonotype turned up a few times. The chain links TRBV6-6 to TRBJ2-3; D perhaps matches TRBD2 (5 bases). The CDR3 is 21 amino acids. Germline lookup yields CDR1 MNHNY and CDR2 SVGAGI (reference sequence). The V and J ends lost 0 bases and 5 bases respectively, with 30 bases between them. The CDR3 nucleotides are TGTGCCAGCAGTTACTCGGCCCTTAGGTTTGTAAGAGGGCCGAACGGAGATACGCAGTATTTT. Residues: CASSYSALRFVRGPNGDTQYF.

This sequence joins TRBV19 and TRBJ2-6; 8 bases align to TRBD1. CDR1 LNHDA and CDR2 SQIVND come from the germline V gene (reference sequence). The CDR3 runs 17 residues. V shed 3 bases, J shed 2 bases, and the junction held 6 bases outside the gene matches. CDR3 coding DNA: TGTGCCAGTAGTATCTGGACAGGGCAAGCTGGGGCCAACGTCCTGACTTTC. It yields the protein CASSIWTGQAGANVLTF.

Ten or more counts support this clonotype. This chain links TRBV20-1 with TRBJ1-1; D is possibly TRBD1 (6 bases). The germline V gene has CDR1 DFQATT and CDR2 SNEGSKA (reference sequence). The V end was cut by 6 bases, the J end by 1 base, with 18 bases between. The CDR3 contains 15 residues. The CDR3 loop reads CSATGSGGRNTEAFF. CDR3 coding DNA: TGCAGTGCGACCGGCAGCGGGGGGCGGAACACTGAAGCTTTCTTT.

The rearrangement uses TRBV20-1 and TRBJ1-6; D might be TRBD1 (6 bases). In germline, CDR1 is DFQATT, CDR2 SNEGSKA (reference sequence). This CDR3 is 13 amino acids long. The ends were cut back, 2 bases at V and 5 bases at J, with 7 bases in the middle. The CDR3 region has the DNA TGCAGTGCTAGAAGGACAGATAATTCACCCCTCCACTTT. As protein: CSARRTDNSPLHF.

This clonotype has a count of ten or more. The chain carries TRBV12-5 and TRBJ2-3, with unresolved D. Trimming pared 2 bases from V and 7 bases from J, leaving 10 bases between. Germline V gene sequence: CDR1 LGHNT, CDR2 FRNRAP. This CDR3 is built from 13 residues. The CDR3 here is CASGLPRWNTQYF. CDR3 nucleotide sequence: TGTGCTAGTGGTTTGCCCCGATGGAATACGCAGTATTTT.

This clonotype was found a few times. The chain employs TRBV28 and TRBJ2-7; 8 positions match TRBD1. The ends lost 4 bases at V and 6 bases at J; junction bases unmatched: 17. In germline, CDR1 is MDHEN, CDR2 SYDVKM. The CDR3 runs to 17 residues. The DNA for the CDR3 is TGTGCCAGCAGTTCCCCGGCCGGACAGGGAAGATTTGGCGAGCAGTACTTC. It yields the protein CASSSPAGQGRFGEQYF.